The present T cell receptor (beta chain) was sequenced within a study of blood T cell repertoires in COVID-19. Sequencing was performed with immunoSEQ multiplex PCR; in TCRdb, only in-frame clones are kept and a portion is missing. Among fewer than 300,000 clones listed, about 82% were seen once. Per the germline V gene, CDR1 is SGHRS and CDR2 is YFSETQ. Trimming removed 0 bases from V and 6 bases from J; junction bases left unmatched: 15. The length of the CDR3 is 18 residues. The chain links TRBV5-1 to TRBJ2-1, with 7 positions matching TRBD2. The origin of this receptor is a man aged 45 to 65 with active or convalescent COVID-19. The sample consisted of peripheral blood. This CDR3 reads CASSLGHSGQRLLNEQFF. Written as DNA, the CDR3 is TGCGCCAGCAGCTTGGGACATAGCGGGCAGAGGCTTCTCAATGAGCAGTTCTTC.